The 29 T cell receptor beta chains below come from one sample, sequenced in a study of T cells in Graves' hyperthyroidism and ophthalmopathy. Amplified TCR beta CDR3 regions came from RNA transcripts. Primed by the HTBI set, a first-round RT-PCR was run on the TCR CDR3. TCRdb reprocessed the multiplex PCR reads via MiXCR and lists one record per CDR3 protein. The data contain fewer than 800,000 distinct CDR3 sequences, 16% of them singletons. Sequenced material: blood. These receptors originate from a man between 18 and 35 years old with Graves' hyperthyroidism.

This clonotype was detected only a few times. The gene calls are TRBV7-2 and TRBJ2-2, with TRBD2 matching 10 bases. Germline V gene sequence: CDR1 SGHTA, CDR2 FQGNSA. With V trimmed by 5 bases and J by 4 bases, 7 bases remained unmatched. The CDR3 contains 16 residues. CDR3 in amino acids: CASSPLAGATTGELFF. CDR3 bases: TGTGCCAGCAGCCCCCTAGCGGGGGCGACCACCGGGGAGCTGTTTTTT.

This clonotype was observed at least ten times. The chain joins TRBV28 to TRBJ2-1; possible D gene TRBD2, 6 bases. V lost 3 bases and J lost 6, with 9 bases in between. The CDR3 contains 13 residues. Germline assignment: CDR1 MDHEN and CDR2 SYDVKM. CDR3 loop: CASSLPGGNEQFF. The CDR3 DNA sequence: TGTGCCAGCAGTTTGCCCGGGGGCAATGAGCAGTTCTTC.

The V call is TRBV29-1, the J call TRBJ2-7, with 9 nucleotides matching TRBD2. J was trimmed by 2 bases and V by 0 bases; bases with no gene match: 5. Germline CDR1 reads SQVTM; CDR2 reads ANQGSEA. This CDR3 has 15 amino acids. CDR3: CSVEDGASGAYEQYF. The CDR3, as DNA: TGCAGCGTTGAAGATGGCGCTAGCGGGGCCTACGAGCAGTACTTC.

The sample holds many counts of this clonotype. The chain combines TRBV2 with TRBJ2-7; possibly TRBD2 for D (6 bases). The CDR3 spans 13 residues. V was shortened by 8 bases and J by 5 bases, with 16 bases between the two germline ends. The germline CDR1 and CDR2 sequences are SNHLY and FYNNEI. The CDR3 DNA reads as TGTGCCAGCTTGTACGGGAGCGTCGACGAGCAGTACTTC. This encodes CASLYGSVDEQYF. Together with reference TRBV2 and TRBJ2-7, the CDR3 gives the full variable domain: EPEVTQTPSHQVTQMGQEVILRCVPISNHLYFYWYRQILGQKVEFLVSFYNNEISEKSEIFDDQFSVERPDGSNFTLKIRSTKLEDSAMYFCASLYGSVDEQYFGPGTRLTVT.

This clonotype was observed many times. The V gene is TRBV28, the J gene TRBJ2-7; a possible D gene is TRBD2 (7 bases). Between the trimmed V and J ends, which lost 8 bases and 6 bases, there was a span of 29 bases. Looked up from germline, CDR1 is MDHEN and CDR2 is SYDVKM. This CDR3 comprises 17 residues. The CDR3 sequence is CASRSRGRGHYLVEQYF. In nucleotides, the CDR3 is TGTGCCAGCCGCTCGAGAGGGAGGGGACACTACCTTGTCGAGCAGTACTTC. The entire variable domain, with the rest obtained from reference TRBV28 and TRBJ2-7, is as follows: DVKVTQSSRYLVKRTGEKVFLECVQDMDHENMFWYRQDPGLGLRLIYFSYDVKMKEKGDIPEGYSVSREKKERFSLILESASTNQTSMYLCASRSRGRGHYLVEQYFGPGTRLTVT.

This clonotype came up once. The chain is built from TRBV20-1 and TRBJ2-7; D perhaps matches TRBD2 (5 bases). Germline lookup yields CDR1 DFQATT and CDR2 SNEGSKA (reference sequence). Trimming took off 4 bases at V and 3 bases at J, with 10 bases between the two ends. The CDR3 spans 12 residues. The CDR3 spells CSATEVYYEQYF. CDR3 coding DNA: TGCAGTGCTACGGAGGTTTACTACGAGCAGTACTTC.

V is TRBV20-1 and J is TRBJ2-7, with TRBD1 identical over 8 bases. The CDR3 loop spans 15 amino acids. Per germline, CDR1 DFQATT and CDR2 SNEGSKA (reference sequence). The junction had 11 bases not matched to a gene; V was cut back by 5 bases and J by 2 bases. The CDR3 region is CSASLTGGVTYEQYF. CDR3 coding DNA: TGCAGTGCTTCGTTAACAGGGGGAGTTACCTACGAGCAGTACTTC.

This clonotype was counted at least ten times. DNA for the CDR3: TGTGCCAGCAGTGTGTACCGTCATCAGCCCCAGCATTTT. It specifies CASSVYRHQPQHF. The chain carries TRBV2 and TRBJ1-5; D uncertain. V was clipped by 4 bases and J by 5 bases, with 9 bases between them. The CDR3 has 13 amino acids. Germline V CDR1 and CDR2: SNHLY, FYNNEI. The entire variable domain, with the rest obtained from reference TRBV2 and TRBJ1-5, is as follows: EPEVTQTPSHQVTQMGQEVILRCVPISNHLYFYWYRQILGQKVEFLVSFYNNEISEKSEIFDDQFSVERPDGSNFTLKIRSTKLEDSAMYFCASSVYRHQPQHFGDGTRLSIL.

This clonotype was detected ten times or more. J is TRBJ1-1 and V is TRBV7-2; D gene unclear. V lost 6 bases to trimming and J lost 0 bases, with 14 bases between them. The CDR3 spans 15 residues. CDR1 SGHTA and CDR2 FQGNSA come from the germline V gene. CDR3 amino acids: CASSSAPGMNTEAFF. CDR3 DNA sequence: TGTGCCAGCAGTTCGGCTCCAGGTATGAACACTGAAGCTTTCTTT.

This clonotype has a handful of counts. The chain links TRBV6-2 or TRBV6-3 to TRBJ2-5, with 9 nucleotides matching TRBD2. CDR1 and CDR2 from the germline V gene are MNHEY and SVGEGT. The CDR3 is 15 residues long. The V segment lost 6 bases and the J segment 3 bases; nucleotides outside the gene matches: 8. This chain's CDR3 is CASSPAGGLEETQYF. The DNA of the CDR3 is TGTGCCAGCAGCCCCGCGGGGGGGCTCGAAGAGACCCAGTACTTC.

This clonotype has more than one count but fewer than ten. CDR3 bases: TGCAGTGCGCCATCGTCTGGGGCCAACGTCCTGACTTTC. Translation: CSAPSSGANVLTF. The V call is TRBV20-1, the J call TRBJ2-6; no reliable D call. Between the trimmed V and J ends, which lost 6 bases and 1 base, there was a span of 7 bases. The CDR3 spans 13 residues. Germline V lookup: CDR1 DFQATT, CDR2 SNEGSKA (reference sequence).

The table lists this clonotype with many counts. The chain is built from TRBV20-1 and TRBJ2-7; TRBD1 matches 7 bases. V dropped 6 bases and J dropped 5; count of bases not matched to a gene: 16. CDR1 and CDR2 (germline): DFQATT, SNEGSKA (reference sequence). The CDR3 is 15 residues long. The CDR3 region is CSASPRRGGLNEQYF. The CDR3 bases are TGCAGTGCCTCACCGAGGAGAGGGGGCTTGAACGAGCAGTACTTC.

The table lists this clonotype with a few counts. V is TRBV6-9 and J is TRBJ2-3, with D possibly being TRBD1 (6 bases). The germline V gene has CDR1 MNHGY and CDR2 SVAAGI. V was clipped by 5 bases and J by 2 bases, with 11 bases between them. The length of the CDR3 is 14 residues. The CDR3 bases are TGTGCCAGCAGTCAGACAGGAGACACAGATACGCAGTATTTT. This gives the protein CASSQTGDTDTQYF.

This chain links TRBV5-4 with TRBJ2-7; no definite D call. Germline assignment: CDR1 SGHNT and CDR2 YYREEE (reference sequence). V was trimmed by 6 bases and J by 3 bases, leaving 13 bases between them. The CDR3 runs to 13 residues. This CDR3 reads CASNDGLGYEQYF. Written as DNA, the CDR3 is TGTGCCAGCAACGACGGTCTAGGCTACGAGCAGTACTTC.

In its sample, this clonotype was seen a few times. The chain links TRBV25-1 to TRBJ2-5; D is unresolved. The length of the CDR3 is 16 residues. In germline, CDR1 is MGHDK, CDR2 SYGVNS. Trimming took 2 bases from V and 1 from J, leaving 14 bases between them. The CDR3 loop reads CASSEVGRTLQETQYF. The DNA for the CDR3 is TGTGCCAGCAGTGAAGTAGGTCGGACGCTCCAAGAGACCCAGTACTTC.

CDR3 sequence (DNA): TGTGCCAGCAGCCTACAGGGTAGCTTTGCAACTAATGAAAAACTGTTTTTT. Its protein is CASSLQGSFATNEKLFF. The J gene is TRBJ1-4, the V gene TRBV28; a weak D match, TRBD1 (6 bases). From germline, CDR1 is MDHEN and CDR2 SYDVKM. With 6 bases removed from V and 0 bases from J, the gap between germline ends came to 17 bases. The CDR3 is 17 amino acids.

This clonotype turned up a few times. The chain links TRBV4-1 to TRBJ1-5, with a possible D match to TRBD1 (6 bases). CDR1 and CDR2 from the germline V gene are MGHRA and YSYEKL. The CDR3 contains 17 residues. Trimming left V 0 bases short and J 2 bases short, with 14 bases between. The CDR3: CASSQERGARGNQPQHF. The CDR3 DNA follows: TGCGCCAGCAGCCAAGAAAGGGGGGCTCGCGGCAATCAGCCCCAGCATTTT.

The sample holds many counts of this clonotype. The chain links TRBV28 to TRBJ2-7; D is perhaps TRBD2 (7 bases). Germline loops: CDR1 MDHEN, CDR2 SYDVKM. CDR3 length equals 14 residues. V shed 6 bases and J shed 5 bases, with 17 bases lying between them. The CDR3 is CASRRSGGRDEQYF. CDR3 DNA: TGTGCCAGCAGGCGATCGGGGGGCCGGGACGAGCAGTACTTC.

The chain couples TRBV20-1 to TRBJ1-4; D is uncertain. Germline CDR1 reads DFQATT; CDR2 reads SNEGSKA (reference sequence). The germline V and J ends were trimmed by 6 bases and 5 bases, with 10 bases remaining between them. CDR3 length equals 12 residues. CDR3 nucleotides: TGCAGTGCCCCCGGGAGGAATGAAAAACTGTTTTTT. It encodes CSAPGRNEKLFF.

This chain joins TRBV29-1 and TRBJ2-7; 9 bases are shared with TRBD1. Germline CDR1 reads SQVTM; CDR2 reads ANQGSEA. The CDR3 consists of 15 residues. Trimming removed 5 bases from V and 3 bases from J; junction bases left unmatched: 11. CDR3 loop: CSVCPGTGPFYEQYF. The CDR3 coding sequence is TGCAGCGTTTGTCCCGGGACAGGGCCGTTCTACGAGCAGTACTTC.

The rearrangement links TRBV11-1 to TRBJ2-2, with 10 bases lining up with TRBD2. Trimming took 5 bases from V and 5 from J; bases not matched to a gene: 2. Germline V gene data show CDR1 as SGHAT and CDR2 as FQDESV (reference sequence). This CDR3 has 14 residues. The CDR3 reads CASSPTSGTGELFF. In DNA, the CDR3 is TGTGCCAGCAGCCCGACTAGCGGGACCGGGGAGCTGTTTTTT.

V is TRBV7-9 and J is TRBJ1-1; 8 bases line up with TRBD1. Trimming removed 5 bases from V and 3 bases from J; junction bases left unmatched: 5. Per the germline V gene, CDR1 is SEHNR and CDR2 is FQNEAQ (reference sequence). The CDR3 is 14 amino acids. As DNA, the CDR3 is TGTGCCAGCAGCCCTTCAGGGGGCTACACTGAAGCTTTCTTT. It yields the protein CASSPSGGYTEAFF.

Many counts were recorded for this clonotype. The rearrangement joins TRBV7-9 to TRBJ2-3; tentative D call: TRBD2 (6 bases). The CDR3 consists of 16 residues. The germline gives CDR1 SEHNR, CDR2 FQNEAQ (reference sequence). The V end lost 5 bases, the J end lost 0 bases, and 15 bases lay between the germline ends. For the CDR3, the DNA is TGTGCCAGCAGCATCCTAGCGCGATTGAGCACAGATACGCAGTATTTT. Translating gives CASSILARLSTDTQYF.

This clonotype was detected many times. The rearrangement joins TRBV6-1 to TRBJ1-1; 8 bases match TRBD1. Germline CDR1 reads MNHNS; CDR2 reads SASEGT. The CDR3 runs to 15 residues. J lost 7 bases, V lost 7 bases, and 14 bases had no gene match. The CDR3 protein is CASNSPWTGWVEAFF. Written as DNA, the CDR3 is TGTGCCAGCAATTCCCCGTGGACAGGGTGGGTTGAAGCTTTCTTT.

This clonotype was detected many times. The V gene is TRBV20-1, the J gene TRBJ2-7, with TRBD2 identical over 16 bases. Germline values: CDR1 DFQATT, CDR2 SNEGSKA (reference sequence). The CDR3 sequence is 16 residues long. The V segment lost 7 bases and the J segment 5 bases; nucleotides outside the gene matches: 11. CDR3 in DNA: TGCAGTGTCGAGCCCCTTGGGACTAGCGGGAGGGACGAGCAGTACTTC. Translating gives CSVEPLGTSGRDEQYF.

This clonotype has a count of ten or more. This chain uses TRBV5-6 with TRBJ1-1; D ambiguous. Trimming removed 4 bases at V and 6 bases at J, with 10 bases between. The CDR3 totals 12 residues. Germline V gives CDR1 SGHDT, CDR2 YYEEEE. CDR3 sequence reads: CASSTRFAEAFF. DNA for the CDR3: TGTGCCAGCAGCACTCGATTCGCTGAAGCTTTCTTT. Looking up the rest from reference TRBV5-6 and TRBJ1-1 gives the full variable domain: DAGVTQSPTHLIKTRGQQVTLRCSPKSGHDTVSWYQQALGQGPQFIFQYYEEEERQRGNFPDRFSGHQFPNYSSELNVNALLLGDSALYLCASSTRFAEAFFGQGTRLTVV.

This clonotype was seen many times. V and J are TRBV28 and TRBJ2-7; 10 nucleotides match TRBD1. Looked up from germline, CDR1 is MDHEN and CDR2 is SYDVKM. This CDR3 is 13 amino acids long. With V trimmed by 7 bases and J by 7 bases, 7 bases remained unmatched. This CDR3 reads CASNGGTGEEQYF. CDR3 nucleotide sequence: TGTGCCAGCAATGGCGGGACAGGGGAAGAGCAGTACTTC.

This clonotype has only a few counts. The CDR3 is CASSGGTAYGYTF. In DNA, the CDR3 is TGTGCCAGCAGTGGGGGGACAGCCTATGGCTACACCTTC. The chain combines TRBV25-1 with TRBJ1-2, with 7 bases aligning to TRBD1. Germline V lookup: CDR1 MGHDK, CDR2 SYGVNS. J was trimmed by 4 bases and V by 4 bases; bases with no gene match: 3. The CDR3 extends over 13 amino acids.

Many counts were recorded for this clonotype. The chain is built from TRBV20-1 and TRBJ2-7, with D possibly matching TRBD2 (5 bases). V was clipped by 1 base and J by 6 bases, with 13 bases between them. The germline V gene has CDR1 DFQATT and CDR2 SNEGSKA (reference sequence). The CDR3 contains 13 residues. The CDR3 region has the DNA TGCAGTGCTAGAGCTGACCCGGCGGGCGAGCAGTACTTC. It is translated as CSARADPAGEQYF.